This entry lists 32 T cell receptor beta chains sequenced from one sample in a study of metastatic and nonmetastatic thyroid tumors. TCRdb redid the clone calls on the PCR reads using MiXCR. The repertoire includes tens of thousands of clones, more than 14% of them detected once, and more than 15% sits in the top ten. Until they underwent thyroid surgery, no patient had received any treatment. Sequenced input: blood. Receptors originate from a male donor with papillary thyroid cancer or a benign thyroid nodule (not recorded which). Some clones in this sample may be carry-over from other donors' samples.

This rearrangement joins TRBV13 to TRBJ1-2, with D perhaps TRBD1 (5 bases). The CDR3 extends over 14 amino acids. V dropped 5 bases and J dropped 2 bases, with 12 bases sitting between them. Per germline, CDR1 PRHDT and CDR2 FYEKMQ (reference sequence). The CDR3 DNA follows: TGTGCCAGCAGCGACGGGACGGGGAACTATGGCTACACCTTC. As protein: CASSDGTGNYGYTF.

This chain links TRBV2 with TRBJ1-1, with 8 positions matching TRBD1. V was clipped by 7 bases and J by 11 bases; unmatched bases: 15. The CDR3 is made up of 14 amino acids. In germline, CDR1 is SNHLY, CDR2 FYNNEI. The CDR3 DNA sequence: TGTGCCAGCACAATAGGGACAGGTATTATTGAGGCTTTCTTT. It is translated as CASTIGTGIIEAFF.

This clone was seen at least ten times. For the CDR3, the DNA is TGCGCCAGCAGCTTGGGTGGACAGGGTGGAAACACCATATATTTT. Translating gives CASSLGGQGGNTIYF. This rearrangement joins TRBV5-1 to TRBJ1-3; 8 nucleotides align to TRBD1. CDR3 size: 15 residues. V lost 0 bases, J lost 3 bases, and 2 bases stayed unmatched. Germline V CDR1 and CDR2: SGHRS, YFSETQ. Looking up the rest from reference TRBV5-1 and TRBJ1-3 gives the full variable domain: KAGVTQTPRYLIKTRGQQVTLSCSPISGHRSVSWYQQTPGQGLQFLFEYFSETQRNKGNFPGRFSGRQFSNSRSEMNVSTLELGDSALYLCASSLGGQGGNTIYFGEGSWLTVV.

This clone occurred many times. The chain combines TRBV2 with TRBJ1-2; D is uncertain. The V and J ends lost 2 bases and 5 bases respectively, with 15 bases between them. Looked up from germline, CDR1 is SNHLY and CDR2 is FYNNEI. This CDR3 has 15 residues. The CDR3 nucleotides read TGTGCCAGCAGTGAAATACTAGGCAGCACATATGGCTACACCTTC. Translated, it gives CASSEILGSTYGYTF.

This clone was seen many times. V and J are TRBV10-3 and TRBJ2-3; D is unresolved. Looked up from germline, CDR1 is ENHRY and CDR2 is SYGVKD. The length of the CDR3 is 11 residues. The V end was cut by 4 bases, the J end by 4 bases, with 3 bases between. The CDR3, as DNA: TGTGCCATCAGTGTTGCAGATACGCAGTATTTT. This gives the protein CAISVADTQYF.

Of note for this clone: A single base separates this from a much larger clone, so it may be a read error. This rearrangement joins TRBV6-1 to TRBJ2-3; D unclear. The germline CDR1 and CDR2 sequences are MNHNS and SASEGT. The CDR3 runs 15 residues. Trimming left V 5 bases short and J 7 bases short, with 19 bases between. CDR3 nucleotide sequence: TGTGCCAGCAGTCCCCTTAGAGGAGATGCACATACGCAGTATTTT. Translating it yields CASSPLRGDAHTQYF.

This clone was detected many times. Here the CDR3 reads CASSVVRGDEKLFF. Written as DNA, the CDR3 is TGTGCCAGCAGTGTTGTCAGGGGGGATGAAAAACTGTTTTTT. The V gene is TRBV6-1, the J gene TRBJ1-4; 7 positions match TRBD1. This CDR3 has 14 amino acids. Germline-derived CDR1 and CDR2 are MNHNS and SASEGT. The trim removed 4 bases at V and 6 bases at J, leaving 5 bases unmatched.

This clone was detected ten times or more. The chain couples TRBV5-1 to TRBJ1-1, with TRBD1 as a possible D gene (5 bases). Germline-derived CDR1 and CDR2 are SGHRS and YFSETQ. This CDR3 has 15 amino acids. V was shortened by 2 bases and J by 1 base, with 12 bases between the two germline ends. The CDR3 region has the DNA TGCGCCAGCAGCTTTACGACAGAAACGAACACTGAAGCTTTCTTT. Residues: CASSFTTETNTEAFF.

V gene TRBV20-1 combines with J gene TRBJ2-7; D possibly corresponds to TRBD1 (6 bases). Trimming took 2 bases from V and 0 from J, leaving 17 bases between them. Germline-derived CDR1 and CDR2 are DFQATT and SNEGSKA (reference sequence). This CDR3 is 16 amino acids long. CDR3 sequence reads: CSARSPGALLSYEQYF. CDR3 nucleotides: TGCAGTGCTAGATCACCAGGGGCCCTACTCTCCTACGAGCAGTACTTC.

This clone was counted a single time. The J gene is TRBJ1-5, the V gene TRBV20-1, with D perhaps TRBD1 (6 bases). The germline V gene encodes CDR1 DFQATT and CDR2 SNEGSKA (reference sequence). The CDR3 contains 13 residues. Trimming cost V 3 bases and J 5 bases, with 11 bases left between them. The CDR3 region has the DNA TGCAGTGCTAGGGTAGGGGGGGATCAGCCCCAGCATTTT. Protein product: CSARVGGDQPQHF.

This clone has a handful of counts. The junction and the germline gene differ at one end; a read error may be behind it. J is TRBJ2-2 and V is TRBV10-1; the D gene is possibly TRBD1 (6 bases). Germline loops: CDR1 WNHNN, CDR2 SYGVQD (reference sequence). This CDR3 spans 13 amino acids. CDR3 nucleotide sequence: TGCGCCAGCAGACGACAGGACACCGGGGAGCTTTTTTTT. As protein: CASRRQDTGELFF.

This clone was seen many times. The gene calls are TRBV10-1 and TRBJ2-1; D is unclear. The CDR3 covers 15 residues. Germline CDR1 and CDR2: WNHNN and SYGVQD (reference sequence). V gave up 5 bases and J gave up 2 bases, with 13 bases separating them. CDR3 residues: CASSSAMDPYNEQFF. DNA for the CDR3: TGCGCCAGCAGTTCGGCCATGGACCCCTACAATGAGCAGTTCTTC.

This clone was counted many times. This chain joins TRBV3-1 and TRBJ2-7, with D uncertain. V lost 0 bases to trimming and J lost 5 bases, with 11 bases between them. The CDR3 consists of 14 residues. The germline V gene encodes CDR1 LGHDT and CDR2 YNNKEL (reference sequence). CDR3 residues: CASSQDYGVDEQYF. The DNA of the CDR3 is TGTGCCAGCAGCCAAGATTACGGCGTCGACGAGCAGTACTTC.

In its sample, this clone was seen many times. J is TRBJ2-1 and V is TRBV5-1; the match to TRBD2 covers 8 bases. The CDR3 covers 15 residues. The germline CDR1 and CDR2 sequences are SGHRS and YFSETQ. J was trimmed by 2 bases and V by 0 bases; bases with no gene match: 1. The DNA of the CDR3 is TGCGCCAGCAGCTTGGATAGCGGGGCCTACAATGAGCAGTTCTTC. It encodes CASSLDSGAYNEQFF.

This clone was recorded many times. A much bigger clone sits one base away, suggesting this may be a read error. At the DNA level, this CDR3 is encoded by other sequences in the same sample as well. This chain links TRBV6-1 with TRBJ2-1, with 15 bases fitting TRBD2. The CDR3 runs to 15 residues. J gave up 14 bases and V 6 bases, and 11 bases lay outside the gene matches. In germline, CDR1 is MNHNS, CDR2 SASEGT. CDR3 residues: CASRQPGLAGGREFF. The CDR3, as DNA: TGTGCCAGCAGACAACCGGGACTAGCGGGAGGTCGCGAGTTCTTC.

This chain links TRBV6-5 with TRBJ2-7, with D possibly being TRBD1 or TRBD2 (5 bases each). The germline gives CDR1 MNHEY, CDR2 SVGAGI. This CDR3 is 14 amino acids long. V was trimmed by 3 bases and J by 2 bases, leaving 11 bases between them. The CDR3 loop reads CASSYGTGTYEQYF. As DNA, the CDR3 is TGTGCCAGCAGTTATGGGACGGGTACCTACGAGCAGTACTTC.

For this clone: Germline and junction disagree at one end, which may indicate a read error. The genes are TRBV7-9 and TRBJ2-3, with a tentative D call TRBD1 (5 bases). CDR3 length: 12 residues. Germline V gene lookup returns CDR1 SEHNR and CDR2 FQNEAQ (reference sequence). CDR3 sequence: CASSPTWTNMNF. CDR3 DNA sequence: TGTGCCAGCAGCCCCACCTGGACAAATATGAATTTT.

This clone was detected only once. The rearrangement joins TRBV20-1 to TRBJ2-7; tentatively, D is TRBD1 or TRBD2 (7 bases each). In germline, CDR1 is DFQATT, CDR2 SNEGSKA (reference sequence). The CDR3 spans 16 residues. Trimming took 0 bases from V and 4 from J, leaving 19 bases between them. CDR3 nucleotide sequence: TGCAGTGCTAGAGATCGATTTGGGAGGGGGCTATACGAGCAGTACTTC. Translated: CSARDRFGRGLYEQYF.

Ten or more counts support this clone. The V gene is TRBV3-1, the J gene TRBJ2-1; tentatively, D is TRBD1 (6 bases). The ends were cut back, 0 bases at V and 11 bases at J, with 26 bases in the middle. CDR1 is LGHDT and CDR2 is YNNKEL in the germline V gene (reference sequence). This CDR3 comprises 18 residues. CDR3 nucleotides: TGTGCCAGCAGCCAAGATCTTGGAACAGGGAGACAGAGACGCAAGCAGTTCTTC. Protein sequence: CASSQDLGTGRQRRKQFF.

This clone was seen ten or more times. The chain couples TRBV12-3 or TRBV12-4 to TRBJ2-1, with 7 bases that match TRBD2. The CDR3 is made up of 16 amino acids. V lost 3 bases and J lost 3; bases outside the gene matches: 8. CDR3 sequence: CASSFIRLADYNEQFF. The CDR3 DNA is TGTGCCAGCAGTTTTATTCGTCTAGCGGACTACAATGAGCAGTTCTTC.

The gene calls are TRBV30 and TRBJ1-2; no firm D call. In germline, CDR1 is GTSNPN, CDR2 SVGIG (reference sequence). The CDR3 runs 11 residues. Trimming removed 4 bases from V and 8 bases from J, with 11 bases in between. CDR3 region: CAWTSVGGYTF. The CDR3, as DNA: TGTGCCTGGACGAGTGTGGGGGGCTACACCTTC.

This clone was recorded a few times. This chain connects TRBV12-3 or TRBV12-4 to TRBJ2-3, with 7 bases matching TRBD2. CDR3 size: 18 residues. V shed 6 bases and J 4 bases; nucleotides not matched to a gene: 19. This chain's CDR3 is CASSSRLGRVLSADTQYF. CDR3 sequence (DNA): TGTGCCAGCAGCTCCCGTCTGGGGAGGGTCTTGAGCGCAGATACGCAGTATTTT.

This clone showed up just a few times. The junction differs from germline at one of its ends, possibly a read error. The chain has TRBV6-5 and TRBJ1-1; D not certain. Germline V gene sequence: CDR1 MNHEY, CDR2 SVGAGI. This CDR3 has 12 amino acids. In DNA, the CDR3 is TGTGCCAGTAGTTCCCAATCATTATTTGGTTTCTTT. Protein: CASSSQSLFGFF.

This rearrangement joins TRBV2 to TRBJ2-7; D gene uncertain. The germline V and J ends were trimmed by 3 bases and 5 bases, with 8 bases remaining between them. CDR1 and CDR2 (germline): SNHLY, FYNNEI. There are 12 residues in the CDR3. As DNA, the CDR3 is TGTGCCAGCAGTGAGTCAGAGGACGAGCAGTACTTC. It translates to CASSESEDEQYF.

This clone was counted ten times or more. CDR3 in amino acids: CATAQLKAGGSTDTQYF. For the CDR3, the DNA is TGTGCCACCGCACAATTAAAAGCGGGGGGCTCCACAGATACGCAGTATTTT. The rearrangement links TRBV10-3 to TRBJ2-3, with 9 positions matching TRBD2. Trimming removed 10 bases from V and 2 bases from J; junction bases left unmatched: 16. This CDR3 is built from 17 residues. Germline CDR1 and CDR2: ENHRY and SYGVKD.

This clone appeared many times. The genes are TRBV12-5 and TRBJ2-4, with 8 positions matching TRBD1. CDR3 length: 17 amino acids. Germline assignment: CDR1 LGHNT and CDR2 FRNRAP. J lost 5 bases, V lost 5 bases, and 14 bases had no gene match. The CDR3 spells CASGPYPGQGAENIQYF. The CDR3 DNA follows: TGTGCTAGTGGTCCATACCCGGGGCAGGGGGCCGAAAACATTCAGTACTTC.

The chain uses TRBV25-1 and TRBJ1-2; D call uncertain. V was cut by 2 bases and J by 4 bases, with 11 bases left in between. The CDR3 sequence is 14 residues long. Germline values: CDR1 MGHDK, CDR2 SYGVNS. CDR3 region: CASSEGRRSYGYTF. Written as DNA, the CDR3 is TGTGCCAGCAGTGAAGGGAGGCGTTCCTATGGCTACACCTTC.

This clone was seen many times. The chain is built from TRBV6-1 and TRBJ1-2; TRBD1 might be the D (5 bases). V was pared by 5 bases and J by 1 base, with 17 bases between. The CDR3 consists of 16 residues. Germline values: CDR1 MNHNS, CDR2 SASEGT. CDR3 loop: CASSLGLGVVNYGYTF. In DNA form, the CDR3 reads TGTGCCAGCAGTTTAGGGCTAGGGGTTGTTAACTATGGCTACACCTTC.

In this sample, this clone turned up many times. This chain links TRBV2 with TRBJ2-7; D call uncertain. This CDR3 contains 13 residues. Germline V gives CDR1 SNHLY, CDR2 FYNNEI. V was cut by 4 bases and J by 2 bases, with 9 bases left in between. The CDR3 DNA is TGTGCCAGCAGTGGCAGGTCCACCTACGAGCAGTACTTC. This translates into CASSGRSTYEQYF.

This clone occurred many times. V is TRBV7-3 and J is TRBJ2-7, with D perhaps TRBD2 (5 bases). Per the germline V gene, CDR1 is SGHTA and CDR2 is FQGTGA. The CDR3 is 16 residues long. V was shortened by 1 base and J by 4 bases, with 17 bases between the two germline ends. Here the CDR3 reads CASSLKVAAVPYEQYF. CDR3 in DNA: TGTGCCAGCAGCTTAAAGGTGGCAGCGGTACCGTACGAGCAGTACTTC.

Many counts were recorded for this clone. The chain carries TRBV18 and TRBJ2-7; D unclear. This CDR3 is 14 amino acids long. Germline lookup yields CDR1 KGHSH and CDR2 LQKENI. V lost 0 bases to trimming and J lost 5 bases, with 11 bases between them. CDR3 sequence: CASSPPTERNEQYF. As DNA, the CDR3 is TGTGCCAGCTCACCACCCACAGAGAGGAACGAGCAGTACTTC.

This clone has a single count. A junction end diverges from the germline sequence, so it may reflect a read error. This chain links TRBV2 with TRBJ2-2, with D maybe TRBD1 (6 bases). CDR3 length: 14 amino acids. Germline assignment: CDR1 SNHLY and CDR2 FYNNEI. CDR3 region: CASRPTGCTVELFF. The CDR3 DNA reads as TGTGCCAGCAGACCCACAGGGTGCACCGTGGAGCTGTTTTTT.